A selection of T cell receptor beta chains follows, all from one sample in a study of siplizumab effects on memory and regulatory T cells. Produced via immunoSEQ multiplex PCR; TCRdb's table is partial and in-frame only. This table holds about 100,000 clones, 91% found once. Sequenced sample: CD4+ T cells sorted from blood. These receptors originate from a human donor in good health. Some clones in this sample may be carry-over from other donors' samples. The CDR3 runs from the conserved cysteine through the conserved F or W. The order of the fields is J gene, D gene, V gene, clone size, CDR3 DNA, CDR3 protein. A D gene is named only where the DNA matches it firmly. For some rows the clone size is stated as once, few or many, or as a class when expanded; others skip it.

>TRBJ1-5|TRBD1|TRBV5-1|NA
TGCGCCAGCAGCAAGGGACAGGAGGGTCAGCCCCAGCATTTT
CASSKGQEGQPQHF
>TRBJ1-1|NA|TRBV10-1|few
TGCGCCAGCAATCGTCCGGAGAACACTGAAGCTTTCTTT
CASNRPENTEAFF
>TRBJ2-3|NA|TRBV5-1|NA
TGCGCCAGCAGCGAGACGCCGGGCGCAGATACGCAGTATTTT
CASSETPGADTQYF
>TRBJ2-7|NA|TRBV18|NA
TGTGCCAGCTCACCATCCTCCGGGGTCGTGGGTCCCTACGAGCAGTACTTC
CASSPSSGVVGPYEQYF
>TRBJ2-2|TRBD2|TRBV9|NA
TGTGCCAGCCGAGCCAGCGGGACCGGTGACGGGGAGCTGTTTTTT
CASRASGTGDGELFF
>TRBJ2-3|NA|TRBV2|once
TGTGCCAGCACTATCATGGATACGCAGTATTTT
CASTIMDTQYF
>TRBJ1-1|NA|TRBV11-2|NA
TGTGCCAGCAGCCTAGGAGAGGGCACTGAAGCTTTCTTT
CASSLGEGTEAFF
>TRBJ2-7|NA|TRBV11-2|NA
TGTGCCAGCAGCTTTGGAGGGACAATCTACGAGCAGTACTTC
CASSFGGTIYEQYF
>TRBJ1-4|NA|TRBV21-1|few
TGTGCCAGCAGCAAAGACCGGAGAGAGAAAAAACTGTTTTTT
CASSKDRREKKLFF
>TRBJ2-3|TRBD2|TRBV9|NA
TGTGCCAGCACCGGACTAGCCTCAGATACGCAGTATTTT
CASTGLASDTQYF
>TRBJ2-7|NA|TRBV4-1|NA
TGCGCCAGCAGCCAAGTAATGGTAGCGTACACCTACGAGCAGTACTTC
CASSQVMVAYTYEQYF
>TRBJ2-7|TRBD2|TRBV5-4|once
TGTGCCAGCAGCCTGATCGGGAGGGCCCACGAGCAGTACTTC
CASSLIGRAHEQYF
>TRBJ2-1|TRBD1|TRBV28|NA
TGTGCCACTTACCGGGACAGGGATACCTATGAGCAGTTCTTC
CATYRDRDTYEQFF
>TRBJ2-1|TRBD2|TRBV11-2|NA
TGTGCCAGCAGCCTTAGCGGGATCCCGGCCACTGAGCAGTTCTTC
CASSLSGIPATEQFF
>TRBJ1-1|NA|TRBV19|NA
TGTGCCAGTAGCCCGAGCAGGGTCAGCACTGAAGCTTTCTTT
CASSPSRVSTEAFF
>TRBJ1-5|NA|TRBV7-9|NA
TGTGCCAGCAGCTTTTCGGAGGAGCCCCAGCATTTT
CASSFSEEPQHF
>TRBJ2-5|NA|TRBV4-1|once
TGCGCCAGCAGCCAAGATCCCGACAGAGGTCTTCATACCCAGTACTTC
CASSQDPDRGLHTQYF
>TRBJ2-7|NA|TRBV6-5|NA
TGTGCCAGCAGTTACTCAATGGGGATTTACGAGCAGTACTTC
CASSYSMGIYEQYF
>TRBJ1-5|NA|TRBV19|NA
TGTGCCAGTAGTACACCCGGGGGAAGCAATCAGCCCCAGCATTTT
CASSTPGGSNQPQHF
>TRBJ2-5|NA|TRBV7-9|NA
TGTGCCAGCAGCTTAGATACAGGGATTCTAGAGACCCAGTACTTC
CASSLDTGILETQYF
>TRBJ2-3|TRBD1|TRBV7-8|NA
TGTGCCAGCAGCTTAGGAACAGGGGCCATAAGCACAGATACGCAGTATTTT
CASSLGTGAISTDTQYF
>TRBJ2-1|TRBD1|TRBV10-3|NA
TGTGCCATCAGTGAAACCGGGACAGGCTCCTACAATGAGCAGTTCTTC
CAISETGTGSYNEQFF
>TRBJ2-1|TRBD2|TRBV15|few
TGTGCCACCAGTAAGACTAGCGGGCTCAATGAGCAGTTCTTC
CATSKTSGLNEQFF